This T cell receptor (beta chain) was sequenced for a study of blood T cell repertoires in COVID-19. Study at large: Sites across the United States, Italy and Spain contributed samples from acute and convalescent COVID-19.

V lost 0 bases and J lost 2, with 11 bases in between. There are 16 residues in the CDR3. Germline loops: CDR1 SGHVS, CDR2 FQNEAQ. Sequenced by immunoSEQ multiplex PCR; TCRdb stores in-frame clones only, minus some. The sample lists over 85,000 clones, 85% to 90% occurring once. V gene TRBV7-8 combines with J gene TRBJ1-5; D not resolved. Material for sequencing was peripheral blood. The sequence came from a man between 60 and 75 years old with acute or convalescent COVID-19. DNA for the CDR3: TGTGCCAGCAGCTTAGCAGGGCGAGCGGGCAATCAGCCCCAGCATTTT. Protein product: CASSLAGRAGNQPQHF.